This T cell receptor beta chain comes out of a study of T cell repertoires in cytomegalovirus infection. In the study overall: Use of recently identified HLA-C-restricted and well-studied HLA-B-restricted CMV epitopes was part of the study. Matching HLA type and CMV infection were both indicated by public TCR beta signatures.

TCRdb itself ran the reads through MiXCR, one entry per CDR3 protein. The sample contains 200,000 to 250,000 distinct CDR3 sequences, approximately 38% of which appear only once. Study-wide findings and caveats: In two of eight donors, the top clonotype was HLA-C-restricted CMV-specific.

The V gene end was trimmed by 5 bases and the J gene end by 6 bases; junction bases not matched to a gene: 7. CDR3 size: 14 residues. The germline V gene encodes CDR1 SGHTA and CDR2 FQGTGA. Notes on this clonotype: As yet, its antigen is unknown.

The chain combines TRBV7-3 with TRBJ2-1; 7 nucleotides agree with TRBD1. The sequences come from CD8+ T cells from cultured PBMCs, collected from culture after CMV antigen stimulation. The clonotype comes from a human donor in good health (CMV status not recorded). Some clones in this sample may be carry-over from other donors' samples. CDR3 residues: CASSIDRAGNEQFF. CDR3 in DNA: TGTGCCAGCAGCATAGACAGGGCCGGCAATGAGCAGTTCTTC.